What follows are 4 T cell receptor beta chains derived from one specimen sequenced in a study of cytotoxic CD8 clonotypes in ibrutinib-treated CLL (dated by TCRdb to the early 2020s). Library preparation employed the immunoSEQ multiplex PCR assay. The table comes from immuneACCESS by way of TCRdb, which keeps in-frame sequences with V and J called. Part of the clones is missing from these tables; in studies checked, under half for an unresolved V gene and the rest for unknown reasons. The sample profile shows around 310,000 clones; 70% to 80% of them were found once. The top ten clonotypes cover more than 6% of the sample. Sequenced material: PBMCs, taken before ibrutinib treatment. The receptors originated from a human donor with chronic lymphocytic leukemia.

The chain carries TRBV4-3 and TRBJ1-2, with 8 bases aligning to TRBD1. The V gene's germline CDR1 is LGHNA and CDR2 YSLEER. Germline trimming cut 4 bases from V and 4 bases from J; bases unmatched to any gene: 11. The CDR3 is 16 residues long. This CDR3 reads CASSLTVTGEGYGYTF. As DNA, the CDR3 is TGCGCCAGCAGCCTGACCGTGACAGGGGAAGGCTATGGCTACACCTTC.

The V and J genes are TRBV7-9 and TRBJ2-1; D unclear. Germline V gene lookup returns CDR1 SEHNR and CDR2 FQNEAQ (reference sequence). The CDR3 length is 13 residues. V lost 5 bases to trimming and J lost 4 bases, with 9 bases between them. This CDR3 reads CASSGSEYNEQFF. CDR3 in DNA: TGTGCCAGCAGCGGCAGCGAATACAATGAGCAGTTCTTC.

J is TRBJ1-1 and V is TRBV29-1; 8 positions agree with TRBD1. The V gene end was trimmed by 6 bases and the J gene end by 11 bases; junction bases not matched to a gene: 17. The CDR3 covers 14 residues. Looked up from germline, CDR1 is SQVTM and CDR2 is ANQGSEA. This CDR3 is CSVVIRGQATGAFF. The CDR3 DNA is TGCAGCGTCGTGATTAGGGGACAGGCCACAGGGGCTTTCTTT.

This clone was detected only a few times. The V call is TRBV5-4, the J call TRBJ2-7, with a tentative D call TRBD1 (5 bases). This CDR3 comprises 12 residues. CDR1 SGHNT and CDR2 YYREEE come from the germline V gene (reference sequence). The V and J ends lost 3 bases and 3 bases respectively, with 7 bases between them. The CDR3 bases are TGTGCCAGCAGCTCCGACAGCTACGAGCAGTACTTC. This translates into CASSSDSYEQYF.